The source of this T cell receptor (beta chain) is a study of identical twins. Study findings and constraints: Twin pairs' shared out-of-frame alpha sequences were enriched in low generation probability. Zero-insertion results could be subject to partial confounding by invariant MAIT and iNKT cells.

The germline gives CDR1 LGHNA, CDR2 YNFKEQ. This CDR3 has 18 residues. V shed 3 bases and J 0 bases; nucleotides not matched to a gene: 8. About this clonotype: Antigen: not known.

Using its own MiXCR run on the 5' RACE reads, TCRdb lists one record per CDR3 protein. There are about 250,000 distinct CDR3 sequences in the sample; roughly 8.7% occur only once, and less than 4% lies in the top ten. These data are also associated with another study on yellow fever vaccine responses in identical twins. That paper notes: Twins' vaccine T cell response reportedly seemed partly convergent, partly personalized.

The genes are TRBV4-2 and TRBJ2-1; TRBD2 matches 10 bases. This sequence was found in a woman aged 18-29 years in good health. Specimen: CD8+ T cells sorted from blood. The CDR3 DNA sequence: TGTGCCAGCAGCCACGCCGGACTAGCGGAGTACTCCTACAATGAGCAGTTCTTC. Translating it yields CASSHAGLAEYSYNEQFF.